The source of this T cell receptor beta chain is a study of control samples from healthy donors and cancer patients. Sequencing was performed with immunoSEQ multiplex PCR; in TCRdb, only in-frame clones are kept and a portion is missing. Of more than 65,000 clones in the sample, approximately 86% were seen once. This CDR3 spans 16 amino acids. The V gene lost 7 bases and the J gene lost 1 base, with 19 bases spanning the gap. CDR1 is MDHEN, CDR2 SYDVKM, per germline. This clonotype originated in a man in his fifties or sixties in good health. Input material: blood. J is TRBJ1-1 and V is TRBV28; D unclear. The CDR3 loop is CASTSYGVSPNTEAFF. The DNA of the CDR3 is TGTGCCAGCACTTCTTACGGGGTCAGCCCGAACACTGAAGCTTTCTTT.